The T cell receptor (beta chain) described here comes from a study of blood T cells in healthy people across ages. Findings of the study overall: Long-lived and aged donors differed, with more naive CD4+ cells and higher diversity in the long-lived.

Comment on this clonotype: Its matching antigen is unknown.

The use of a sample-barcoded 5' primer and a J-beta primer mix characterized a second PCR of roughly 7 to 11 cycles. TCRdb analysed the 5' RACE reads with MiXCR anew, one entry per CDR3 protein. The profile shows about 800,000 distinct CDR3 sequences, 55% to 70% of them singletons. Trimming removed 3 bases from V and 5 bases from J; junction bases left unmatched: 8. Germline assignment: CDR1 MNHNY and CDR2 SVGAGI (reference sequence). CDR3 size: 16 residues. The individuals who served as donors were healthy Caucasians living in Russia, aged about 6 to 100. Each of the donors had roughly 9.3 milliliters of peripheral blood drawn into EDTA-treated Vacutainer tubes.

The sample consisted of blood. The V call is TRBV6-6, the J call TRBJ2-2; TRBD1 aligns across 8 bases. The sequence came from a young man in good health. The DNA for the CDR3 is TGTGCCAGCAGTTATCGAGACAGGGGTCGGACCGGGGAGCTGTTTTTT. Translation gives CASSYRDRGRTGELFF.